The present T cell receptor beta chain was sequenced within a study of cytomegalovirus exposure and HLA in healthy donors. General study findings and limits: Rarity characterized most TCR sequences, yet some public TCRs appeared in many donors.

A multiplex PCR was run with 60 Vbeta primers and 13 Jbeta primers. Sequenced by immunoSEQ multiplex PCR; TCRdb stores in-frame clones only, minus some. The sample contains some 200,000 clones, about 83% of which appear only once. Regarding this clone: Its antigen is unknown.

The germline gives CDR1 SGHAT, CDR2 FQNNGV. The length of the CDR3 is 13 residues. Between the trimmed V and J ends, which lost 1 base and 4 bases, there was a span of 8 bases. The chain links TRBV11-2 to TRBJ2-7, with D hard to call. This TCR came from a girl aged 5-17 years in good health and CMV-seronegative. The specimen sequenced was PBMCs. DNA of the CDR3: TGTGCCAGCAGCTTAGGAGGAGAGTACGAGCAGTACTTC. It is translated as CASSLGGEYEQYF.